The rows below give T cell receptor beta chains drawn from one sample of a study of cytomegalovirus exposure and HLA in healthy donors. This table comes from immunoSEQ multiplex PCR, and its TCRdb copy is limited to in-frame clones, with some not included. The data hold just under 150,000 clones, with roughly 87% observed a single time. The sample consisted of PBMCs. These receptors came from a man in his late teens or twenties in good health and CMV-seropositive. Both conserved end residues are part of each CDR3. Each record gives: D gene, clone size, V gene, J gene, CDR3 length, CDR3 DNA, CDR3 protein. The D gene is left open where the match is weak. The size of a clone is reported for some rows only, either as once, few or many, or as a class for expanded clones.

.	.	TRBV19	TRBJ1-6	14	TGTGCCAGTCAGGACAGCTCCTATAATTCACCCCTCCACTTT	CASQDSSYNSPLHF
TRBD1	.	TRBV6-4	TRBJ2-2	14	TGTGCCAGCGCAGGGGACAGGGCGTCCGGGGAGCTGTTTTTT	CASAGDRASGELFF
.	once	TRBV18	TRBJ2-3	15	TGTGCCAGCTCACCCCCCCGGCCGGGGACAGATACGCAGTATTTT	CASSPPRPGTDTQYF
TRBD1	.	TRBV28	TRBJ1-3	16	TGTGCCAGCAGTGTAATGGACAGGGGCTCTGGAAACACCATATATTTT	CASSVMDRGSGNTIYF
.	.	TRBV7-2	TRBJ2-5	15	TGTGCCAGCAGCTTACGGTCGAAAAACCAAGAGACCCAGTACTTC	CASSLRSKNQETQYF
.	.	TRBV14	TRBJ1-1	15	TGTGCCAGCAGCCAAGAGGTGCCGGTGAACACTGAAGCTTTCTTT	CASSQEVPVNTEAFF
.	.	TRBV21-1	TRBJ2-3	19	TGTGCCAGCAGCTTCATCCTGGGGGGAGGGTTGACTAGCACAGATACGCAGTATTTT	CASSFILGGGLTSTDTQYF
TRBD1	.	TRBV27	TRBJ1-1	14	TGTGCCAGCGTTAGGACAGGGGTGAACACTGAAGCTTTCTTT	CASVRTGVNTEAFF
TRBD1	.	TRBV5-1	TRBJ2-3	22	TGCGCCAGCAGCTATGGCAGGGGGCTGTTGAGTGAGAGAGGTCGGAACACAGATACGCAGTATTTT	CASSYGRGLLSERGRNTDTQYF
.	once	TRBV7-7	TRBJ1-1	16	TGTGCTAGCAGCCCCGGGACAACAATCCGACCTACTGAAGCTTTCTTT	CASSPGTTIRPTEAFF
.	.	TRBV6-5	TRBJ1-2	13	TGTGCCAGCAGTAAAGATCGGGACTATGGCTACACCTTC	CASSKDRDYGYTF
.	.	TRBV14	TRBJ1-1	15	TGTGCCAGCAGCGAAATCGGGGGGCTGAACACTGAAGCTTTCTTT	CASSEIGGLNTEAFF
TRBD2	.	TRBV30	TRBJ2-1	14	TGTGCCTGGAGTCTGGGGGGGGGTTCAAGTGAGCAGTTCTTC	CAWSLGGGSSEQFF
.	.	TRBV6-5	TRBJ1-1	16	TGTGCCAGCAGTTACTCGAGGAATCTCTTGAACACTGAAGCTTTCTTT	CASSYSRNLLNTEAFF
TRBD1	.	TRBV6-1	TRBJ1-5	14	TGTGCCAGCAGTCTTGGACAGGGTAATCAGCCCCAGCATTTT	CASSLGQGNQPQHF
.	.	TRBV7-2	TRBJ1-6	14	TGTGCCAGCAGCCCTCGGACTGCATCGTGGCCCCTCCACTTT	CASSPRTASWPLHF
.	.	TRBV5-1	TRBJ1-4	13	TGCGCCAGCAGCCCTGGACGGGAGGAAAAACTGTTTTTT	CASSPGREEKLFF
.	.	TRBV7-2	TRBJ2-1	14	TGTGCCAGCAGCTTAGGACAGGGAGGCAATGAGCAGTTCTTC	CASSLGQGGNEQFF
TRBD1	.	TRBV6-1	TRBJ2-7	14	TGTGCCAGCAGTGGAGGGACAGCGACCTACGAGCAGTACTTC	CASSGGTATYEQYF
TRBD1	.	TRBV4-2	TRBJ2-1	16	TGTGCCAGCATCTCCTCCGGGACAGGGCCATACAATGAGCAGTTCTTC	CASISSGTGPYNEQFF
TRBD1	.	TRBV7-2	TRBJ1-4	14	TGTGCCAGCAGCCCCTCGACAGGGAGGGAAAAACTGTTTTTT	CASSPSTGREKLFF
.	once	TRBV2	TRBJ2-1	13	TGTGCCAGCAGTGTAGGGGGGGGTTATGAGCAGTTCTTC	CASSVGGGYEQFF
TRBD1	.	TRBV4-1	TRBJ1-2	22	TGCGCCAGCAGCCAAAATTTGAACGTTGGTGGGACAGGGGGAAGGGAAGGGTATGGCTACACCTTC	CASSQNLNVGGTGGREGYGYTF
.	.	TRBV5-4	TRBJ2-3	17	TGTGCCAGCAGCTCCGCCCAAACTAGTGTTTTCACAGATACGCAGTATTTT	CASSSAQTSVFTDTQYF
TRBD1	.	TRBV30	TRBJ1-5	18	TGTGCCTGGTCTCCCGGGACAGGGGGCTCAATCGGCAATCAGCCCCAGCATTTT	CAWSPGTGGSIGNQPQHF
TRBD1	.	TRBV11-2	TRBJ2-7	12	TGTGCCAGCAGCCGGGACAGGTATGAGCAGTACTTC	CASSRDRYEQYF
TRBD1	.	TRBV30	TRBJ2-5	15	TGTGCCTGGAGTTTTGGACAGGGAGGACCAGAGACCCAGTACTTC	CAWSFGQGGPETQYF
TRBD1	once	TRBV27	TRBJ2-5	14	TGTGCCAGCAGTTTAAGGACAGGGGGAGAGACCCAGTACTTC	CASSLRTGGETQYF
TRBD1	once	TRBV5-6	TRBJ1-2	16	TGTGCCAGCAGCTGGGCAGGGGGCGCGGATACGAATGGCTACACCTTC	CASSWAGGADTNGYTF
TRBD2	.	TRBV6-5	TRBJ2-7	16	TGTGCCAGCAGTTACTCTTCGACGGGGGGGCCCTACGAGCAGTACTTC	CASSYSSTGGPYEQYF
TRBD2	.	TRBV27	TRBJ2-1	15	TGTGCCAGCAGTCAACATAGCGGGAGTCTGGTTGAGCAGTTCTTC	CASSQHSGSLVEQFF
.	once	TRBV6-6	TRBJ1-2	14	TGTGCCAGCAGTTACTTCGGGAGACTATACGGCTACACCTTC	CASSYFGRLYGYTF
TRBD2	.	TRBV6-1	TRBJ2-1	13	TGTGCCAGCAGTGATCGGGGGGGGAATGAGCAGTTCTTC	CASSDRGGNEQFF
.	once	TRBV6-6	TRBJ1-6	15	TGTGCCAGCAGTTACTCTGGCCAGGGTAATTCACCCCTCCACTTT	CASSYSGQGNSPLHF
.	.	TRBV7-9	TRBJ1-4	14	TGTGCCAGCAGCTCCGGACTAGTAGGTGAAAAACTGTTTTTT	CASSSGLVGEKLFF
TRBD2	.	TRBV27	TRBJ2-7	14	TGTGCCAGCAAATCTAGCGGGAGAATCGACGAGCAGTACTTC	CASKSSGRIDEQYF
TRBD1	.	TRBV5-4	TRBJ1-3	15	TGTGCCAGCAGCGGTACAGGGGGAAGTGGAAACACCATATATTTT	CASSGTGGSGNTIYF
TRBD1	.	TRBV18	TRBJ1-5	18	TGTGCCAGCTCCCAGGCCGGGACAGGGGGCCCCAGCAATCAGCCCCAGCATTTT	CASSQAGTGGPSNQPQHF
.	.	TRBV30	TRBJ2-1	18	TGTGCCTGGAGTCTACCACCCGGACAGGGAGGGTTGTACAATGAGCAGTTCTTC	CAWSLPPGQGGLYNEQFF
TRBD2	once	TRBV9	TRBJ2-1	16	TGTGCCAGCAGCGTAGAGCGGCTAGCGGGAGAGAATGAGCAGTTCTTC	CASSVERLAGENEQFF
.	.	TRBV2	TRBJ1-3	13	TGTGCCAGCAGGAGTAATCCTGGAAACACCATATATTTT	CASRSNPGNTIYF
TRBD1	.	TRBV28	TRBJ1-2	12	TGTGCCACCGCCGGGACAGGGTATGGCTACACCTTC	CATAGTGYGYTF
TRBD1	.	TRBV6-6	TRBJ1-3	15	TGTGCCAGCAGTTGGGACAGGGACTCTGGAAACACCATATATTTT	CASSWDRDSGNTIYF
TRBD1	few	TRBV6-1	TRBJ2-7	15	TGTGCCAGCAACCTCGGACAGGGTGAAGCCTACGAGCAGTACTTC	CASNLGQGEAYEQYF
.	.	TRBV6-1	TRBJ1-6	12	TGTGCCAGCAGTGAAGTTGCGGACACGGAACACTTT	CASSEVADTEHF
TRBD2	.	TRBV7-2	TRBJ2-2	16	TGTGCCAGCAGTTTAGCGGGAGCTAGAAGCACCGGGGAGCTGTTTTTT	CASSLAGARSTGELFF
TRBD1	once	TRBV9	TRBJ1-6	15	TGTGCCAGCAACTTTTATGGGACAGTTAATTCACCCCTCCACTTT	CASNFYGTVNSPLHF
.	.	TRBV5-1	TRBJ1-1	14	TGCGCCAGCAGCTTAAGACAAGCGAACACTGAAGCTTTCTTT	CASSLRQANTEAFF
.	.	TRBV18	TRBJ1-1	15	TGTGCCAGCTCACCAAACATGGGAGCCAACACTGAAGCTTTCTTT	CASSPNMGANTEAFF
.	once	TRBV7-9	TRBJ2-2	16	TGTGCCAGCAGCTCGACCGGGACTTCGAACACCGGGGAGCTGTTTTTT	CASSSTGTSNTGELFF